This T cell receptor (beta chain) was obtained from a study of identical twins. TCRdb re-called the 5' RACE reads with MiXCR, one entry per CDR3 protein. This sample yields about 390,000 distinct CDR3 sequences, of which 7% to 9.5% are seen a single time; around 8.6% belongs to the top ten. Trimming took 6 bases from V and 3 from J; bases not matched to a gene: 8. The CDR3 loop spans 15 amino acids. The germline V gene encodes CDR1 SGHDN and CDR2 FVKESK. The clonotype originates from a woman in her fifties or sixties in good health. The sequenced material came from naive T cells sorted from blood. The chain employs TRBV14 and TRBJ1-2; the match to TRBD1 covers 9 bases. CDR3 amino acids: CASRQTQGADYGYTF. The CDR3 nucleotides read TGTGCCAGCAGACAAACACAGGGGGCAGACTATGGCTACACCTTC.